This TCR beta chain derives from a study of blood T cells in healthy people across ages. A J-beta primer mix and a sample-barcoded 5' primer were used in a second PCR of about 7 to 12 cycles. TCRdb re-called the 5' RACE reads with MiXCR, one entry per CDR3 protein. The sample records 850,000 to 950,000 distinct CDR3 sequences, about 30% being singletons. Germline CDR1 SGHNT, CDR2 YYREEE (reference sequence). The V end was cut by 4 bases, the J end by 1 base, with 13 bases between. The CDR3 runs 15 residues. The source is a woman of 80 years or more in good health. The genes are TRBV5-4 and TRBJ2-3, with D possibly TRBD2 on 6 matching bases. The sequenced sample was blood. Here the CDR3 DNA reads TGTGCCAGCAGCGCTAGCGCCATAGGCACAGATACGCAGTATTTT. The encoded protein is CASSASAIGTDTQYF.